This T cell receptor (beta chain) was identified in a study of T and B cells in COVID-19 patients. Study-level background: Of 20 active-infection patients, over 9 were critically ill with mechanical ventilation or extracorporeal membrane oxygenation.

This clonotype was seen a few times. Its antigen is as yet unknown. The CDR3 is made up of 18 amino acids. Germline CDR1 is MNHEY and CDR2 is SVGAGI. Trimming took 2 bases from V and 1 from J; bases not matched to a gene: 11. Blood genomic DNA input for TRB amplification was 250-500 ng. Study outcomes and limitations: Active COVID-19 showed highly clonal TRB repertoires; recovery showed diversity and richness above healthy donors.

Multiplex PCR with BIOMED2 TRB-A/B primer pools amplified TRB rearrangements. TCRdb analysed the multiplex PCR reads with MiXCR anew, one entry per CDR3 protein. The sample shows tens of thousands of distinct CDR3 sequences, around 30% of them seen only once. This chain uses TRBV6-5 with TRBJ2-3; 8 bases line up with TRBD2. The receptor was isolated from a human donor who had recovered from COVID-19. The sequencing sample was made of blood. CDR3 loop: CASSYPQIPGLGTDTQYF. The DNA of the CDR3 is TGTGCCAGCAGTTACCCCCAAATACCGGGACTAGGCACAGATACGCAGTATTTT.